This record looks at one T cell receptor (beta chain) sequence and its context. Its matching antigen is unknown. The deep-level immunoSEQ assay was used. The method was immunoSEQ multiplex PCR; TCRdb's version includes in-frame clones alone and lacks a portion of them. The table lists some 700,000 clones, roughly 91% of them singletons. These data belong to a study of shared clonotypes between healthy human individuals. The CDR3 sequence is 13 residues long. Germline V CDR1 and CDR2: SGHNT, YENEEA. V gave up 0 bases and J gave up 3 bases, with 3 bases separating them. General study findings and limits: The study found about 5% of naive CD4 clonotypes shared across several donors.

The sequence derives from a man aged 18 to 30 in good health. Some clones in this sample may be carry-over from other donors' samples. Material: memory CD8+ T cells from PBMCs. Sample subset: CD45RO+ cells pooled with CCR7-negative TemRA cells. J is TRBJ1-3 and V is TRBV11-3; no reliable D call. CDR3 nucleotide sequence: TGTGCCAGCAGCTTAGACGGTGGAAACACCATATATTTT. Translation: CASSLDGGNTIYF.